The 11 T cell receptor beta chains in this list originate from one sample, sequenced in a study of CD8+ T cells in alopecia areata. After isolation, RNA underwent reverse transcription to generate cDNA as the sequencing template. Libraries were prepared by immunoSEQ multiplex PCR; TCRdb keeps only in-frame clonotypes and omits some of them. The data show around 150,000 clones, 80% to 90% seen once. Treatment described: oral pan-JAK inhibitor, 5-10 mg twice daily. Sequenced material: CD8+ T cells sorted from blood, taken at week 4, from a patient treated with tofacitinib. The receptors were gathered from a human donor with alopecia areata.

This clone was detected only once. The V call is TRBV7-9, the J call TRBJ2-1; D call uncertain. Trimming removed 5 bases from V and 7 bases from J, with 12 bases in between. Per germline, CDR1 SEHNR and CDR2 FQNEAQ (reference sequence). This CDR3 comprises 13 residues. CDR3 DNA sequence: TGTGCCAGCAGCAAACCTTCAGAGAATGAGCAGTTCTTC. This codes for CASSKPSENEQFF.

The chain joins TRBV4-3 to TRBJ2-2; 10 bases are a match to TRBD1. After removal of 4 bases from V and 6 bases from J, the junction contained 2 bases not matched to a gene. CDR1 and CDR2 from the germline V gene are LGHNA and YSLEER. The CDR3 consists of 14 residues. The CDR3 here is CASSPGQGPGELFF. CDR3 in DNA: TGCGCCAGCAGCCCGGGACAGGGGCCCGGGGAGCTGTTTTTT.

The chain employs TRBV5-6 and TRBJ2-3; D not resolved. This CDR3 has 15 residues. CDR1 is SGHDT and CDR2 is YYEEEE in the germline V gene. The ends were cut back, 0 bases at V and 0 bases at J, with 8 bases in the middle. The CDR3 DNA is TGTGCCAGCAGCTTGGGTGGGTCCAGCACAGATACGCAGTATTTT. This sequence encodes CASSLGGSSTDTQYF.

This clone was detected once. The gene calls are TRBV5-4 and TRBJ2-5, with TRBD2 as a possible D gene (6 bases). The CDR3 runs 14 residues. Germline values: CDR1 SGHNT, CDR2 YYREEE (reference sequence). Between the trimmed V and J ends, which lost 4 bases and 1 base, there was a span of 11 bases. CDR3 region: CASSQRGGQETQYF. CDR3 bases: TGTGCCAGCAGCCAAAGGGGAGGCCAAGAGACCCAGTACTTC.

CDR3 DNA: TGTGCCAGCAGCGTAGAGGGAGCGAACACTGAAGCTTTCTTT. Protein product: CASSVEGANTEAFF. This sequence joins TRBV9 and TRBJ1-1; D gene uncertain. This CDR3 has 14 residues. Germline V gene lookup returns CDR1 SGDLS and CDR2 YYNGEE. Trimming shortened V by 0 bases and J by 1 base, and 7 bases separated the two germline ends.

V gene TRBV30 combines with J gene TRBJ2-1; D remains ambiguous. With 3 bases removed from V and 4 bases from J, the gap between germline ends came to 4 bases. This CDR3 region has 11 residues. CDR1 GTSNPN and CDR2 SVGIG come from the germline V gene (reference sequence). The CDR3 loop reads CAWRTYNEQFF. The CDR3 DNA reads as TGTGCCTGGAGGACTTACAATGAGCAGTTCTTC. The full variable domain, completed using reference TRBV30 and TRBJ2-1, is SQTIHQWPATLVQPVGSPLSLECTVEGTSNPNLYWYRQAAGRGLQLLFYSVGIGQISSEVPQNLSASRPQDRQFILSSKKLLLSDSGFYLCAWRTYNEQFFGPGTRLTVL.

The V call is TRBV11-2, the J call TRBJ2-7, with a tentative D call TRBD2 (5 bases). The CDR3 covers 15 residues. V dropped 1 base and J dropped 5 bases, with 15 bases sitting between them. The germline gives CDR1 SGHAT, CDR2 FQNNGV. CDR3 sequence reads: CASSLGGLWTDEQYF. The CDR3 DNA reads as TGTGCCAGCAGCTTAGGCGGACTCTGGACGGACGAGCAGTACTTC.

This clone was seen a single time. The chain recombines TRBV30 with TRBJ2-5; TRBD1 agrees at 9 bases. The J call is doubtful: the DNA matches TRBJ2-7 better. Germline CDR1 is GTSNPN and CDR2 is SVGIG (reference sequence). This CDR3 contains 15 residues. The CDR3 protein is CAWSVGTGIFYEQYF. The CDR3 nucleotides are TGTGCCTGGAGTGTTGGGACAGGGATTTTCTACGAGCAGTACTTC.

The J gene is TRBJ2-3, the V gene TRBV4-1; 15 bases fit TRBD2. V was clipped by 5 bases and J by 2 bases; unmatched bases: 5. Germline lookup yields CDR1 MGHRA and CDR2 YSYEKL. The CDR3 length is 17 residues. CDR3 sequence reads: CASSFGLAGGNTDTQYF. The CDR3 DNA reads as TGCGCCAGCAGCTTTGGACTAGCGGGGGGGAACACAGATACGCAGTATTTT.

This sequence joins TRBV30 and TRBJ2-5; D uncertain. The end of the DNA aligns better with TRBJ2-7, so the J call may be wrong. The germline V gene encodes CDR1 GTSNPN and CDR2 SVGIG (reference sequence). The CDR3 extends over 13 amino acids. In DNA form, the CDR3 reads TGTGCCTGGAGTGCCGGATCCACCTACGAGCAGTACTTC. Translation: CAWSAGSTYEQYF.

Here the CDR3 reads CASSLRDSAYNEQFF. The CDR3 coding sequence is TGTGCCAGCAGCTTACGGGACAGTGCCTACAATGAGCAGTTCTTC. V is TRBV7-9 and J is TRBJ2-1; 7 nucleotides line up with TRBD1. The germline V gene encodes CDR1 SEHNR and CDR2 FQNEAQ (reference sequence). Unmatched junction bases numbered 3, after V lost 2 bases and J lost 2 bases. CDR3 size: 15 residues.